The T cell receptor (beta chain) described here comes from a study of blood T cell repertoires in COVID-19. This CDR3 is built from 13 residues. With 6 bases removed from V and 2 bases from J, the gap between germline ends came to 10 bases. CDR1 is ENHRY, CDR2 SYGVKD, per germline. Only in-frame clones appear in the TCRdb table, and some are missing; sequencing was by immunoSEQ multiplex PCR. The sample lists around 140,000 clones, about nine tenths occurring once. The chain couples TRBV10-3 to TRBJ2-5; D remains ambiguous. The sample was PBMCs or T cells enriched from blood (not recorded which). The source of this sequence is a middle-aged woman who had been exposed to COVID-19. The CDR3 reads CAISQQKQETQYF. For the CDR3, the DNA is TGTGCCATCAGCCAACAGAAGCAAGAGACCCAGTACTTC.